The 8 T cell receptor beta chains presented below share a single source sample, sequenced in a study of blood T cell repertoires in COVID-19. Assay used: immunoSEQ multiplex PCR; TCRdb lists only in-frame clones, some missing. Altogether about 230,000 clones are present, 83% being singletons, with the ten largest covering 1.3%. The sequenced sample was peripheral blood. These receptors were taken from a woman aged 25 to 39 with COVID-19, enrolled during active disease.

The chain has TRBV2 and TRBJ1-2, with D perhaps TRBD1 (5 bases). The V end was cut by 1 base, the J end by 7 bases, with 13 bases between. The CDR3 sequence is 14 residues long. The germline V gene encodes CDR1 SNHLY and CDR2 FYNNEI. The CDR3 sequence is CASSEVGDSSGYTF. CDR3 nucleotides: TGTGCCAGCAGTGAAGTTGGTGACAGCAGTGGCTACACCTTC.

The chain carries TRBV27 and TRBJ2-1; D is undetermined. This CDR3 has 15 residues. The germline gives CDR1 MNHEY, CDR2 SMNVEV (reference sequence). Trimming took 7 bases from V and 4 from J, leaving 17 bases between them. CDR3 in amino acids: CASKSGSTLYNEQFF. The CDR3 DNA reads TGTGCCAGCAAGTCAGGCAGCACCCTATACAATGAGCAGTTCTTC.

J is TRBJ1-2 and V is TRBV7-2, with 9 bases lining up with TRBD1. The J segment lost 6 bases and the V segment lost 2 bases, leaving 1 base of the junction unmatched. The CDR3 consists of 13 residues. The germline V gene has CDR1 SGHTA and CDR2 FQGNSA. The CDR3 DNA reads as TGTGCCAGCAGCTTATACAGGGGGCATGGCTACACCTTC. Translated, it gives CASSLYRGHGYTF.

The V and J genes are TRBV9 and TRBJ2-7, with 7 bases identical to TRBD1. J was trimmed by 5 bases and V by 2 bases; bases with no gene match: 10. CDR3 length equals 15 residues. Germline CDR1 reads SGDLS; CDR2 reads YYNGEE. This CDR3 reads CASSVTGTARNEQYF. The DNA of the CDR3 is TGTGCCAGCAGCGTGACTGGGACAGCGAGAAACGAGCAGTACTTC.

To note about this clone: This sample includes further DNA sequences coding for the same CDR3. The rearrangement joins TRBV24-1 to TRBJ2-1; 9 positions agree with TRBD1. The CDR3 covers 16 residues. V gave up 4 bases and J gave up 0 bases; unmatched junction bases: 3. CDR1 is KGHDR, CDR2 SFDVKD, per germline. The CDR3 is CATSDPTGGSYNEQFF. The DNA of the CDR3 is TGTGCCACCAGTGACCCGACAGGGGGCTCCTACAATGAGCAGTTCTTC.

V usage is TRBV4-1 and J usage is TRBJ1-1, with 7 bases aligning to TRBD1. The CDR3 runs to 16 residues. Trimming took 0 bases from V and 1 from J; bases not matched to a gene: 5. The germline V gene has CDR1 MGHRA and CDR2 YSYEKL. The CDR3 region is CASSQDLTGRNTEAFF. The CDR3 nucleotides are TGCGCCAGCAGCCAAGACCTGACAGGGAGGAACACTGAAGCTTTCTTT.

The DNA for the CDR3 is TGCGCCAGCAGCCAAGGTCACGGGGAGAACTATGGCTACACCTTC. It translates to CASSQGHGENYGYTF. This chain links TRBV4-1 with TRBJ1-2; no clear D. V shed 1 base and J shed 2 bases, with 11 bases lying between them. The CDR3 runs to 15 residues. Germline V CDR1 and CDR2: MGHRA, YSYEKL.

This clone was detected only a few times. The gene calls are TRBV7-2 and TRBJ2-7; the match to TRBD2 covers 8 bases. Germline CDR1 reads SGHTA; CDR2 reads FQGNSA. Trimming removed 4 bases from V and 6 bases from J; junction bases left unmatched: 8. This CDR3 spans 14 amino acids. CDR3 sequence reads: CASSSRSGGFEQYF. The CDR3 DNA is TGTGCCAGCAGCTCCCGCTCGGGAGGGTTCGAGCAGTACTTC.